This section outlines one T cell receptor (beta chain) sequence together with its context. A single count supports this clone. Its antigen is unknown. No per-base quality is available; no much larger clone lies one base away. These data belong to a study of TIL therapy for anti-PD-1-resistant metastatic lung cancer (dated by TCRdb to the early 2020s). Some background on the complete study: Enrolled patients had a median age of around 51 years (range roughly 38-75) and a median tumor PD-L1 proportion score of around 6%. Most of the cohort had lung adenocarcinoma, including a few EGFR-mutant tumors and two ALK-rearranged tumors, and half of the patients were either current or former smokers. Across the cohort, whole-exome sequencing showed a median non-synonymous tumor mutation burden of about 1.5 mutations per megabase. T cell receptor beta sequencing of tumor and peripheral blood served to follow clonotypes across the tumor, the expanded TIL product, and serial blood samples. General findings and caveats noted by the study authors: The study protocol defined all tumor marker inferences as exploratory. The cohort was highly selected, including more treatment-naive, never-smoker and oncogene-addicted patients than is typical, which limits generalizability. TIL culture showed high clonal turnover, with many enriched product clones undetected in the baseline tumor, suggesting clonal contraction rather than faithful expansion. Higher clonality and lower diversity were observed in expanded TIL cultures than in baseline intratumoral T cells (median clonality around 6% vs 30%, p < 0.0001).

The CDR3 covers 14 residues, taking in both the cysteine and the phenylalanine. Left in the record is the CDR3 DNA by itself, 42 bases read in frame from the first base. Trimming at the junction amounts to 5 bases on V and 4 bases on J, and the germline ends lie 14 bases apart. From a lookup of the germline V gene, CDR1 and CDR2 are SGHTA and FQGNSA. TCR beta CDR3 regions were amplified from genomic DNA by bias-controlled multiplex PCR with the immunoSEQ v3 hsTCRB kit. An Illumina NextSeq 500 was used to sequence the TCR libraries, reaching around 2.1 million read pairs at survey level or about 4.5-6.5 million at deep level. On the study's bioinformatics: Clonality was reported by immunoSEQ Analyzer software, which also assigned V, D and J genes and filtered out non-productive sequences. Repertoires were compared by productive Simpson clonality and by the Morisita overlap index of productive TRB rearrangements between infused TIL and blood. Here the immuneACCESS table is served through TCRdb, limited to in-frame sequences with V and J called. Missing clones are a known gap in these copies; in checked studies unresolved V genes cover under half, and the rest lacks a known reason. V, J and clone size were drawn from that table, and D and trimming were deduced from the DNA. Within this sample are some 26,000 clones, with approximately 63% of them counted one time only. Of the sample, about 15% is held by the ten largest clones.

What the time point label conveys for this sample: pre-treatment sample, taken before nivolumab and TIL therapy. The baseline tumor samples, taken from the same resection that was used to grow TIL, were excised metastases, most often pleural nodules or supraclavicular lymph nodes. Tumors were harvested prior to any PD-1/PD-L1 blockade, after which nivolumab was administered to patients, and lymphodepletion, expanded TIL infusion and IL-2 were given to patients who progressed. Adults with stage 4 NSCLC were enrolled in a dual-center phase I trial from 2017 to January 2020. The samples were obtained from a phase I trial that was single-arm and open-label and tested tumor-infiltrating lymphocyte therapy combined with nivolumab in advanced non-small cell lung cancer. Parts of each resected tumor were snap-frozen in liquid nitrogen and kept at -80 degrees C. Tumor regions of interest were selected on H&E sections by laser-capture macrodissection, were pulverized into 15 mg aliquots, and were extracted with Qiagen Allprep kits.

The chain was built from TRBV7-2 and TRBJ2-5; tentative D gene TRBD2, with 5 bases matching. The TCR was taken from a woman aged 30 to 85 with non-small cell lung cancer. The source material was tumor tissue, sampled at baseline. The bases read TGTGCCAGCAGCCGTAGAGTAGGAGGAGAGACCCAGTACTTC. Its coded protein is CASSRRVGGETQYF.